The rows below give T cell receptor beta chains drawn from one sample of a study of shared clonotypes between healthy human individuals. Libraries were prepared by immunoSEQ multiplex PCR; TCRdb keeps only in-frame clonotypes and omits some of them. The sample lists around 600,000 clones, more than 95% occurring once. The sequenced sample was naive CD4+ T cells sorted from blood. The receptors stem from a woman aged 25 to 39 in good health. The CDR3 runs from the conserved cysteine through the conserved F or W. The D gene is left open where the match is weak. Size tells how often a clone was seen (once, few, many) or the class of an expanded clone, and some rows leave it out.

d_call	v_call	clone_size	j_call	cdr3_nt	cdr3_aa
.	TRBV28	.	TRBJ2-7	TGTGCCAGCAGCCCCAAAAAGTACGAGCAGTACTTC	CASSPKKYEQYF
.	TRBV29-1	.	TRBJ2-7	TGCAGCGTAAAATTGGGCTACGAGCAGTACTTC	CSVKLGYEQYF
.	TRBV28	.	TRBJ1-1	TGTGCCAGCAGTTTAGCCAGCCTGAACACTGAAGCTTTCTTT	CASSLASLNTEAFF
.	TRBV27	.	TRBJ2-5	TGTGCCAGCAGTTCTAGCAGAAAAGAGACCCAGTACTTC	CASSSSRKETQYF
.	TRBV29-1	.	TRBJ2-5	TGCAGCGTTTCAGGCGAGACCCAGTACTTC	CSVSGETQYF
TRBD2	TRBV13	.	TRBJ2-7	TGTGCCAGCAGCTTAACTCGGACTAGCGCCCCCCACGAGCAGTACTTC	CASSLTRTSAPHEQYF
TRBD2	TRBV11-1	.	TRBJ2-1	TGTGCCAGCAGCTTAGGTTTGGCGGGAGTTCCCAATGAGCAGTTCTTC	CASSLGLAGVPNEQFF
TRBD1	TRBV19	.	TRBJ1-5	TGTGCCAGTAACGACAGGGGTGGAATACGCAATCAGCCCCAGCATTTT	CASNDRGGIRNQPQHF
.	TRBV10-1	.	TRBJ2-3	TGCGCCAGCAGTGAGGGGGGGTTTGGCACGCAGTATTTT	CASSEGGFGTQYF
TRBD1	TRBV7-9	.	TRBJ1-5	TGTGCCAGCAGCCTTTCGACAGGGAATTATCAGCCCCAGCATTTT	CASSLSTGNYQPQHF
TRBD2	TRBV7-2	.	TRBJ2-3	TGTGCCAGCAGCCGTTACCTGCTAGCGGGAGGGCTTACAGATACGCAGTATTTT	CASSRYLLAGGLTDTQYF
.	TRBV6-6	.	TRBJ1-2	TGTGCCAGCAGGACCTATCCGGGACATTTCTATGGCTACACCTTC	CASRTYPGHFYGYTF
.	TRBV28	.	TRBJ2-1	TGTGCCAGCACGGAGGGCAGAGAGCAGTTCTTC	CASTEGREQFF
.	TRBV19	few	TRBJ1-2	TGTGCCAGTAGCCCTCAGGGGCTCCGAGGCTACACCTTC	CASSPQGLRGYTF
.	TRBV2	.	TRBJ2-3	TGTGCCAGCAGGCCACAGGGAGGCACAGATACGCAGTATTTT	CASRPQGGTDTQYF
TRBD1	TRBV9	.	TRBJ2-1	TGTGCCAGCAGCGTAGATCCGTGGACGGTTTTGACAGGGAGTTACAATGAGCAGTTCTTC	CASSVDPWTVLTGSYNEQFF
TRBD1	TRBV4-1	.	TRBJ1-1	TGCGCCAGCAGCCAAGGGGGTAGGACAGGGCAAACTGAAGCTTTCTTT	CASSQGGRTGQTEAFF
.	TRBV28	.	TRBJ1-2	TGTGCCAGCAGTTTACCCAGGCGAATTAACTATGGCTACACCTTC	CASSLPRRINYGYTF
TRBD2	TRBV5-1	.	TRBJ2-3	TGCGCCACTACACTAGCGGATAGCACAGATACGCAGTATTTT	CATTLADSTDTQYF
.	TRBV7-9	.	TRBJ2-7	TGTGCCAGCAGCTTAAGGGGAACCTACGAGCAGTACTTC	CASSLRGTYEQYF
.	TRBV7-2	.	TRBJ2-1	TGTGCCAGCAGCTTAGCGCCCGCCGCCTACAATGAGCAGTTCTTC	CASSLAPAAYNEQFF
.	TRBV5-1	.	TRBJ2-7	TGCGCCAGCAGTGATACAGGACCTAGCTCCTACGAGCAGTACTTC	CASSDTGPSSYEQYF
.	TRBV28	.	TRBJ2-6	TGTGCCAGCAGGGGATCTGGGGCCAACGTCCTGACTTTC	CASRGSGANVLTF
.	TRBV28	once	TRBJ1-1	TGTGCCAGCAGCGCGGCTAAATGGACTGAAGCTTTCTTT	CASSAAKWTEAFF
.	TRBV5-1	.	TRBJ1-1	TGCGCCAGCAGACGGTGGGACCTCTCCAGGAACCCCAGTGAAGCTTTCTTT	CASRRWDLSRNPSEAFF
TRBD1	TRBV5-4	.	TRBJ2-1	TGTGCCAGCAGCTCGGGGACAGAATCCTACAATGAGCAGTTCTTC	CASSSGTESYNEQFF
.	TRBV19	.	TRBJ2-4	TGTGCCAGTAGTATTGAGGCAAGAGCTTGGCTTCTTGGCAAAAACATTCAGTACTTC	CASSIEARAWLLGKNIQYF
.	TRBV5-1	.	TRBJ1-4	TGCGCCAGCAGCTTTGGGACATCTGCAACTAATGAAAAACTGTTTTTT	CASSFGTSATNEKLFF
TRBD1	TRBV6-5	.	TRBJ1-5	TGTGCCAGCAGTTACTCTTGGGACAGGGACCAGCCCCAGCATTTT	CASSYSWDRDQPQHF
TRBD2	TRBV6-1	once	TRBJ2-1	TGTGCCAGCAGTGCTGGGACTAGCGGGTCTCGGAGCGATGAGCAGTTCTTC	CASSAGTSGSRSDEQFF
.	TRBV30	once	TRBJ2-7	TGTGCCTGGAGTGTAGCAGACGCCTTCTACGAGCAGTACTTC	CAWSVADAFYEQYF
TRBD1	TRBV29-1	.	TRBJ2-7	TGCAGCCCCACAGGGGGTAGGGAGCAGTACTTC	CSPTGGREQYF
.	TRBV27	once	TRBJ2-2	TGTGCCAGCAGTCCCCTTTCCGGGAGATTGAACACCGGGGAGCTGTTTTTT	CASSPLSGRLNTGELFF
TRBD1	TRBV6-4	.	TRBJ2-4	TGTGCAAAGAGAACTTACAGGGGAAACATTCAGTACTTC	CAKRTYRGNIQYF
TRBD2	TRBV28	.	TRBJ2-7	TGTGCCAGCAGTTTGGTAGGGACTAGCGGAATCTACGAGCAGTACTTC	CASSLVGTSGIYEQYF
.	TRBV5-1	.	TRBJ2-3	TGCGCCAGCAGCTTGGGTCAGGGGAGGTCAGATACGCAGTATTTT	CASSLGQGRSDTQYF
.	TRBV11-3	once	TRBJ1-1	TGTGCCAGCAGCTTCGCGGGGGGGGCTTACACTGAAGCTTTCTTT	CASSFAGGAYTEAFF
.	TRBV13	.	TRBJ2-7	TGTGCCAGCAGCTTAGGGGGAGGACGCTCCTACGAGCAGTACTTC	CASSLGGGRSYEQYF
.	TRBV11-3	.	TRBJ2-1	TGTGCCAGCAGCTTATATCGATCGTCTCATGAGCAGTTCTTC	CASSLYRSSHEQFF
TRBD2	TRBV2	.	TRBJ2-1	TGTGCCAGCAAGCCGGGACTAGCGGGGTACAATGAGCAGTTCTTC	CASKPGLAGYNEQFF
TRBD2	TRBV7-2	.	TRBJ2-5	TGTGCCAGCAGCTTACCCCCGGGGGGGCGGGAGACCCAGTACTTC	CASSLPPGGRETQYF
.	TRBV28	.	TRBJ1-1	TGTGCCAGCAGTTTGTCGCGATGGGGAGCGCAGACTGAAGCTTTCTTT	CASSLSRWGAQTEAFF
.	TRBV4-1	.	TRBJ1-1	TGCGCCAGCAGCCAAGAGAGGGGCAGACCCCTGAACACTGAAGCTTTCTTT	CASSQERGRPLNTEAFF
.	TRBV28	.	TRBJ2-7	TGTGCCAGCCGTTCCTCCGAGGCACCACGGACCCACGAGCAGTACTTC	CASRSSEAPRTHEQYF
.	TRBV11-2	.	TRBJ2-5	TGTGCCAGCAGCTTAGTACCAGAGACCCAGTACTTC	CASSLVPETQYF